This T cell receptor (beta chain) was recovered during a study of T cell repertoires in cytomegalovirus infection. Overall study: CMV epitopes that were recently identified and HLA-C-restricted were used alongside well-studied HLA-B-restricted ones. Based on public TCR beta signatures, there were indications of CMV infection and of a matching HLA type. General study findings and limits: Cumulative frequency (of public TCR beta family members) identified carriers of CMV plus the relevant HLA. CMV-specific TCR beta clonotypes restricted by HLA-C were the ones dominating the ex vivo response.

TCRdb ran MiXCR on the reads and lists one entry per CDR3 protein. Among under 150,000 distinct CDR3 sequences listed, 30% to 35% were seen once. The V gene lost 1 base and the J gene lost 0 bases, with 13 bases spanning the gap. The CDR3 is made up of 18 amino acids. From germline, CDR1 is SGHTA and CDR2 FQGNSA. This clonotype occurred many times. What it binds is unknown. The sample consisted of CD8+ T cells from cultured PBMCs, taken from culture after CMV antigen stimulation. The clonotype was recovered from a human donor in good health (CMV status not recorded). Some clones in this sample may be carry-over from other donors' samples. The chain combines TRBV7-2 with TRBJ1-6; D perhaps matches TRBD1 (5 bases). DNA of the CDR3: TGTGCCAGCAGCTTAGTTCTCCCAGGGAGCTCCTATAATTCACCCCTCCACTTT. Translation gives CASSLVLPGSSYNSPLHF.